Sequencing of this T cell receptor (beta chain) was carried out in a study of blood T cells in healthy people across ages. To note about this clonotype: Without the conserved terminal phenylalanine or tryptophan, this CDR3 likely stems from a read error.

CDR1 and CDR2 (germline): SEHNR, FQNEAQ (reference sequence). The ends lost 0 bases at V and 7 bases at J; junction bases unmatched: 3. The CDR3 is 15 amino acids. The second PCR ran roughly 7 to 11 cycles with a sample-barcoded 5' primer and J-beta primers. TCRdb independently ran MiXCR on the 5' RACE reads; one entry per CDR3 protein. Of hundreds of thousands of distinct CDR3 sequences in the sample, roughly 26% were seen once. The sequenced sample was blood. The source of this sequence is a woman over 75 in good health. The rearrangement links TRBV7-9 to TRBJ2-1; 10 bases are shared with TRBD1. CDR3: CASSLAGTGENEQFS. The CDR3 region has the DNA TGTGCCAGCAGCTTAGCCGGGACAGGGGAAAATGAGCAGTTCTCC.